This T cell receptor (beta chain) stems from a study of T cells in Graves' hyperthyroidism and ophthalmopathy. Study outcomes and limitations: Classification by a 13 V-J model distinguished ophthalmopathy from stable hyperthyroidism.

The V gene lost 5 bases and the J gene lost 1 base, with 14 bases spanning the gap. The CDR3 is 15 residues long. Germline-derived CDR1 and CDR2 are MRHNA and SNTAGT. Hyperthyroidism patients were newly diagnosed, had disease duration under 2 months, and were aged 18 to 65 years. Patients were excluded for uncontrolled infection, other autoimmune disease, pregnancy or lactation. Remarks on this clonotype: Its antigen is unidentified.

Amplified TCR beta CDR3 regions came from RNA transcripts. First-round RT-PCR of the TCR CDR3 relied on the HTBI primer set. Using its own MiXCR run on the multiplex PCR reads, TCRdb lists one record per CDR3 protein. The sample has fewer than 750,000 distinct CDR3 sequences; 35% to 55% are singletons. The source of this sequence is a woman aged 18-29 years with Graves' hyperthyroidism. The V and J genes are TRBV6-4 and TRBJ1-1, with TRBD1 as a possible D gene (5 bases). Sequenced input: peripheral blood or thyroid tissue (not recorded which). The CDR3 coding sequence is TGTGCCAGCAGTTTATTTCAGGGCCGGAACACTGAAGCTTTCTTT. Amino acids: CASSLFQGRNTEAFF.